This T cell receptor beta chain was identified during a study of early T cells in non-severe SARS-CoV-2 infection. Across the study: Bulk RNA isolated from unsorted whole blood underwent sequencing; chains were not paired. Study results and caveats: Private and CD4 specificities were missed by VDJdb matching, which favored anti-spike CD8 responses.

Each cDNA molecule carried a unique molecular identifier. One entry per CDR3 protein, called by TCRdb with MiXCR from the 5' RACE reads. Among fewer than 55,000 distinct CDR3 sequences listed, 7% to 10% were seen once. This clonotype has at least ten counts. What it binds is unknown. Between the trimmed V and J ends, which lost 0 bases and 5 bases, there was a span of 15 bases. The CDR3 is 16 amino acids. Germline loops: CDR1 SGHVS, CDR2 FQNEAQ. V and J are TRBV7-8 and TRBJ2-3; D perhaps matches TRBD2 (5 bases). Sequencing input: whole blood. The receptor comes from an adult who was a healthcare worker with PCR-confirmed SARS-CoV-2 infection or an uninfected control (not recorded which). The CDR3 here is CASSLAVGNEGDTQYF. As DNA, the CDR3 is TGTGCCAGCAGCTTAGCGGTAGGGAACGAGGGAGATACGCAGTATTTT.